The 28 T cell receptor beta chains below come from one sample, sequenced in a study of radiotherapy plus CTLA-4 blockade in lung cancer. TCRdb's copy holds only in-frame clones and misses some; the assay was immunoSEQ multiplex PCR. The sample records around 55,000 clones, approximately 82% being singletons. The sequencing used peripheral blood, collected from a patient treated with radiotherapy plus ipilimumab. These receptor sequences come from a human donor with non-small cell lung cancer whose response to radiotherapy plus ipilimumab could not be evaluated.

The rearrangement links TRBV27 to TRBJ2-3; TRBD2 might be the D (5 bases). The CDR3 has 14 residues. The germline V gene has CDR1 MNHEY and CDR2 SMNVEV (reference sequence). Trimming took 2 bases from V and 8 from J, leaving 14 bases between them. The chain's CDR3 is CASSLEGGVGTQYF. CDR3 coding DNA: TGTGCCAGCAGTTTAGAGGGTGGGGTCGGTACGCAGTATTTT.

The count of this clone is one. This chain uses TRBV11-2 with TRBJ2-7; TRBD1 matches at 10 bases. The CDR3 length is 15 residues. Germline trimming cut 5 bases from V and 1 base from J; bases unmatched to any gene: 5. Per the germline V gene, CDR1 is SGHAT and CDR2 is FQNNGV. CDR3 sequence reads: CASSKDRGTSYEQYF. DNA for the CDR3: TGTGCCAGCAGCAAGGACAGGGGGACATCCTACGAGCAGTACTTC.

The chain carries TRBV2 and TRBJ1-1, with unresolved D. Germline V gene sequence: CDR1 SNHLY, CDR2 FYNNEI. This CDR3 spans 13 amino acids. Between the trimmed V and J ends, which lost 5 bases and 0 bases, there was a span of 7 bases. CDR3 amino acids: CASSWELNTEAFF. CDR3 bases: TGTGCCAGCAGTTGGGAGCTGAACACTGAAGCTTTCTTT.

The chain carries TRBV6-5 and TRBJ1-2, with 7 bases fitting TRBD1. This CDR3 is built from 14 residues. V shed 5 bases, J shed 5 bases, and the junction held 8 bases outside the gene matches. Germline CDR1 is MNHEY and CDR2 is SVGAGI. The CDR3 DNA follows: TGTGCCAGCAGTGCTTACGGGACAGAGTATGGCTACACCTTC. Its translation is CASSAYGTEYGYTF.

This rearrangement joins TRBV5-6 to TRBJ1-2; 7 bases map to TRBD1. Trimming took 4 bases from V and 7 from J; bases not matched to a gene: 7. Germline CDR1 is SGHDT and CDR2 is YYEEEE. The CDR3 spans 13 residues. The DNA of the CDR3 is TGTGCCAGCAGCCCCACACAGGGGTCTGGCTACACCTTC. It specifies CASSPTQGSGYTF.

The rearrangement links TRBV28 to TRBJ1-2, with 7 bases that match TRBD1. CDR1 MDHEN and CDR2 SYDVKM come from the germline V gene. There are 14 residues in the CDR3. The V and J ends lost 6 bases and 7 bases, in that order; junction bases with no gene match: 11. CDR3 nucleotides: TGTGCCAGCAGCTCAGACAGGGAAGGTTTTGGCTACACCTTC. Translating it yields CASSSDREGFGYTF.

This chain links TRBV30 with TRBJ1-2, with 8 positions matching TRBD1. This CDR3 spans 15 amino acids. In germline, CDR1 is GTSNPN, CDR2 SVGIG (reference sequence). The junction had 13 bases not matched to a gene; V was cut back by 2 bases and J by 8 bases. The chain's CDR3 is CAWSLNLGQGRGYTF. CDR3 DNA sequence: TGTGCCTGGAGTCTTAATTTAGGACAGGGTAGGGGCTACACCTTC.

This clone has a single count. The rearrangement links TRBV28 to TRBJ2-1; 7 positions match TRBD2. The CDR3 covers 16 residues. Germline assignment: CDR1 MDHEN and CDR2 SYDVKM. V lost 4 bases to trimming and J lost 0 bases; unmatched junction nucleotides: 6. The CDR3 coding sequence is TGTGCCAGCAGTTCTCCGGGGGGAAGCTCCTACAATGAGCAGTTCTTC. Its protein product is CASSSPGGSSYNEQFF. Drawing the rest from reference TRBV28 and TRBJ2-1, the complete variable domain is DVKVTQSSRYLVKRTGEKVFLECVQDMDHENMFWYRQDPGLGLRLIYFSYDVKMKEKGDIPEGYSVSREKKERFSLILESASTNQTSMYLCASSSPGGSSYNEQFFGPGTRLTVL.

This clone was seen a few times. This rearrangement joins TRBV9 to TRBJ1-6; 8 positions match TRBD1. V lost 0 bases, J lost 7 bases, and 6 bases stayed unmatched. This CDR3 has 16 residues. In germline, CDR1 is SGDLS, CDR2 YYNGEE. Here the CDR3 reads CASSVGEQGVNSPLHF. The CDR3 DNA is TGTGCCAGCAGCGTAGGAGAACAGGGGGTCAATTCACCCCTCCACTTT. Full variable domain (outside the CDR3, taken from reference TRBV9 and TRBJ1-6): DSGVTQTPKHLITATGQRVTLRCSPRSGDLSVYWYQQSLDQGLQFLIQYYNGEERAKGNILERFSAQQFPDLHSELNLSSLELGDSALYFCASSVGEQGVNSPLHFGNGTRLTVT.

The sample holds a few counts of this clone. The V and J genes are TRBV30 and TRBJ1-1, with D possibly matching TRBD1 (6 bases). Per germline, CDR1 GTSNPN and CDR2 SVGIG (reference sequence). The CDR3 has 13 amino acids. V shed 1 base and J shed 1 base, with 7 bases lying between them. CDR3 protein: CAWSARGNTEAFF. Here the CDR3 DNA reads TGTGCCTGGAGTGCCAGGGGGAACACTGAAGCTTTCTTT.

CDR3 amino acids: CASSMDPGQGGEQYF. In DNA, the CDR3 is TGTGCCAGTAGTATGGACCCGGGACAGGGCGGCGAGCAGTACTTC. This chain joins TRBV19 and TRBJ2-7; 9 bases are shared with TRBD1. Germline V lookup: CDR1 LNHDA, CDR2 SQIVND (reference sequence). V gave up 3 bases and J gave up 6 bases; unmatched junction bases: 9. The CDR3 loop spans 15 amino acids.

This sequence joins TRBV18 and TRBJ1-2; 9 nucleotides line up with TRBD1. Germline V gene sequence: CDR1 KGHSH, CDR2 LQKENI. The CDR3 runs to 14 residues. The V segment lost 4 bases and the J segment 6 bases; nucleotides outside the gene matches: 6. The CDR3 protein is CASSRVDRGDGYTF. The CDR3 bases are TGTGCCAGCTCACGGGTGGACAGGGGCGATGGCTACACCTTC.

J is TRBJ2-7 and V is TRBV12-2; TRBD1 is the table's D call and was not checked against the DNA. TRBV12-2 is assigned pseudogene status. This CDR3 spans 17 amino acids. In DNA form, the CDR3 reads TGTGCAAGTCGCTTTTACAACCGGGACAGGGAATACTACGAGCAGTACTTC. This translates into CASRFYNRDREYYEQYF.

This clone was found once. The genes are TRBV4-3 and TRBJ1-5; 7 nucleotides agree with TRBD1. Looked up from germline, CDR1 is LGHNA and CDR2 is YSLEER. The CDR3 totals 16 residues. Unmatched junction bases numbered 10, after V lost 1 base and J lost 7 bases. CDR3 loop: CASSQVGPGGGQPQHF. CDR3 nucleotides: TGCGCCAGCAGCCAAGTGGGGCCAGGGGGAGGCCAGCCCCAGCATTTT.

There are a few counts of this clone. The chain employs TRBV27 and TRBJ2-7; a weak D match, TRBD1 (5 bases). The V gene's germline CDR1 is MNHEY and CDR2 SMNVEV (reference sequence). Deletions cut 5 bases from V and 5 bases from J, with 16 bases between. CDR3 length equals 14 residues. CDR3 sequence reads: CASSEVSGRHEQYF. In DNA, the CDR3 is TGTGCCAGCAGTGAAGTATCAGGGCGACACGAGCAGTACTTC.

J is TRBJ2-2 and V is TRBV25-1, with 8 bases lining up with TRBD1. J gave up 7 bases and V 7 bases, and 14 bases lay outside the gene matches. There are 16 residues in the CDR3. Germline V gives CDR1 MGHDK, CDR2 SYGVNS. CDR3 amino acids: CASTGGREGESGELFF. DNA for the CDR3: TGTGCCAGCACAGGGGGCCGGGAAGGGGAAAGCGGGGAGCTGTTTTTT. Drawing the rest from reference TRBV25-1 and TRBJ2-2, the complete variable domain is EADIYQTPRYLVIGTGKKITLECSQTMGHDKMYWYQQDPGMELHLIHYSYGVNSTEKGDLSSESTVSRIRTEHFPLTLESARPSHTSQYLCASTGGREGESGELFFGEGSRLTVL.

This clone was seen once. CDR3 in amino acids: CASSLVGSDRALYNEKLFF. Written as DNA, the CDR3 is TGTGCCAGCAGCTTAGTAGGGAGTGACCGAGCCCTTTACAATGAAAAACTGTTTTTT. The chain is built from TRBV7-8 and TRBJ1-4; D ambiguous. The V and J ends lost 1 base and 5 bases respectively, with 23 bases between them. The CDR3 consists of 19 residues. CDR1 is SGHVS and CDR2 is FQNEAQ in the germline V gene.

This chain uses TRBV5-1 with TRBJ1-1; 7 nucleotides match TRBD1. The CDR3 consists of 14 residues. Germline-derived CDR1 and CDR2 are SGHRS and YFSETQ. V trimming: 4 bases; J trimming: 0 bases; junction bases outside the gene matches: 3. The CDR3 nucleotides read TGCGCCAGCAGCCAGGGACAGATGAACACTGAAGCTTTCTTT. Translation gives CASSQGQMNTEAFF.

V is TRBV19 and J is TRBJ1-2; 9 bases agree with TRBD1. This CDR3 comprises 14 residues. Germline CDR1 is LNHDA and CDR2 is SQIVND (reference sequence). The J segment lost 4 bases and the V segment lost 2 bases, leaving 2 bases of the junction unmatched. CDR3 loop: CASSINRGPYGYTF. The CDR3 DNA sequence: TGTGCCAGTAGTATAAACAGGGGGCCCTATGGCTACACCTTC.

The chain recombines TRBV28 with TRBJ2-1, with 7 bases that match TRBD2. V was clipped by 9 bases and J by 3 bases; unmatched bases: 8. Germline V lookup: CDR1 MDHEN, CDR2 SYDVKM. This CDR3 has 14 amino acids. The DNA of the CDR3 is TGTGCCAGTCGTTCTAGCGGCTTCTACAATGAGCAGTTCTTC. Translating it yields CASRSSGFYNEQFF.

CDR3 coding DNA: TGTGCCAGCAGTGTGGGCCGAAGTAATGAAAAACTGTTTTTT. The encoded protein is CASSVGRSNEKLFF. This rearrangement joins TRBV6-1 to TRBJ1-4; D is uncertain. Germline loops: CDR1 MNHNS, CDR2 SASEGT. Trimming cost V 4 bases and J 4 bases, with 10 bases left between them. The CDR3 is 14 residues long.

V gene TRBV5-1 combines with J gene TRBJ2-7; 7 positions agree with TRBD1. The germline V gene has CDR1 SGHRS and CDR2 YFSETQ. The J segment lost 0 bases and the V segment lost 4 bases, leaving 10 bases of the junction unmatched. This CDR3 comprises 16 residues. CDR3 coding DNA: TGCGCCAGCAGCCCCGGACAGGAAGCGAGCTCCTACGAGCAGTACTTC. Translated, it gives CASSPGQEASSYEQYF.

In its sample, this clone was seen a few times. The chain combines TRBV28 with TRBJ1-4, with D uncertain. Looked up from germline, CDR1 is MDHEN and CDR2 is SYDVKM. The V gene lost 7 bases and the J gene lost 11 bases, with 14 bases spanning the gap. The CDR3 contains 12 residues. CDR3 residues: CASKAVGQKLFF. As DNA, the CDR3 is TGTGCCAGCAAGGCGGTAGGCCAGAAACTGTTTTTT.

The rearrangement links TRBV5-1 to TRBJ2-1; 10 bases are shared with TRBD1. The junction had 3 bases not matched to a gene; V was cut back by 0 bases and J by 9 bases. The CDR3 is made up of 14 amino acids. Germline CDR1 SGHRS, CDR2 YFSETQ. CDR3 loop: CASSLAGQGSEQFF. As DNA, the CDR3 is TGCGCCAGCAGCTTGGCGGGACAGGGGAGTGAGCAGTTCTTC.

The chain couples TRBV5-1 to TRBJ1-3; D uncertain. Deletions cut 3 bases from V and 0 bases from J, with 19 bases between. Germline V gene sequence: CDR1 SGHRS, CDR2 YFSETQ. This CDR3 is built from 18 residues. CDR3 bases: TGCGCCAGCAGCTCCTCCGCCCTTTTGGGCTCCTCTGGAAACACCATATATTTT. Translating gives CASSSSALLGSSGNTIYF. Based on the CDR3 plus reference TRBV5-1 and TRBJ1-3, the full variable domain is KAGVTQTPRYLIKTRGQQVTLSCSPISGHRSVSWYQQTPGQGLQFLFEYFSETQRNKGNFPGRFSGRQFSNSRSEMNVSTLELGDSALYLCASSSSALLGSSGNTIYFGEGSWLTVV.

The chain uses TRBV5-1 and TRBJ1-3; maybe TRBD1 (6 bases). The V end was cut by 0 bases, the J end by 4 bases, with 11 bases between. Germline V CDR1 and CDR2: SGHRS, YFSETQ. This CDR3 is built from 15 residues. CDR3 nucleotides: TGCGCCAGCAGCTTGGCCGACAGGCGCGGAAACACCATATATTTT. It yields the protein CASSLADRRGNTIYF.

The CDR3 here is CASSIEGTLSGELFF. The CDR3 coding sequence is TGTGCCAGTAGTATAGAAGGGACTCTATCCGGGGAGCTGTTTTTT. This chain links TRBV19 with TRBJ2-2; perhaps TRBD2 as D (6 bases). Germline V gene sequence: CDR1 LNHDA, CDR2 SQIVND (reference sequence). V was pared by 0 bases and J by 6 bases, with 11 bases between. This CDR3 comprises 15 residues.

This clone was picked up one time. This rearrangement joins TRBV4-3 to TRBJ2-7; 8 positions match TRBD1. The CDR3 runs to 15 residues. Germline trimming cut 1 base from V and 6 bases from J; bases unmatched to any gene: 8. Germline assignment: CDR1 LGHNA and CDR2 YSLEER. DNA of the CDR3: TGCGCCAGCAGCCAAGGGACAGGGATTATCGTCGAGCAGTACTTC. The encoded protein is CASSQGTGIIVEQYF.